This is a list of T cell receptor beta chains from one sample in a study of cytomegalovirus exposure and HLA in healthy donors. Only in-frame clones appear in the TCRdb table, and some are missing; sequencing was by immunoSEQ multiplex PCR. Here the sample spans about 140,000 clones, around 80% being singletons. The sample was PBMCs. These receptor sequences come from a man between 40 and 49 years old in good health and CMV-seropositive. The CDR3 runs from the conserved cysteine through the conserved F or W. The order of the fields is CDR3 protein, CDR3 DNA, clone size, D gene, J gene, V gene. D genes are given only for firm matches. Size tells how often a clone was seen (once, few, many) or the class of an expanded clone, and some rows leave it out.

CATQRARENTEAFF	TGTGCCACCCAAAGGGCCAGGGAGAACACTGAAGCTTTCTTT	.	.	TRBJ1-1	TRBV7-9
CASRTGGGYGYTF	TGTGCCAGCAGGACAGGGGGCGGCTATGGCTACACCTTC	.	TRBD1	TRBJ1-2	TRBV6-5
CASSLAGTSGRSYNEQFF	TGTGCCAGCAGTTTAGCCGGGACTAGCGGGAGATCCTACAATGAGCAGTTCTTC	.	TRBD2	TRBJ2-1	TRBV27
CASSLALDNEAFF	TGTGCCAGCAGCTTAGCTTTAGACAATGAAGCTTTCTTT	.	.	TRBJ1-1	TRBV7-8
CASRKGQRNMNTEAFF	TGTGCCAGTAGGAAGGGACAGAGAAACATGAACACTGAAGCTTTCTTT	.	TRBD1	TRBJ1-1	TRBV19
CASSETGASYEQYF	TGTGCCAGCAGCGAGACAGGGGCTTCCTACGAGCAGTACTTC	.	TRBD1	TRBJ2-7	TRBV9
CASSEERGYEQYF	TGCGCCAGCAGTGAGGAGCGGGGGTACGAGCAGTACTTC	.	TRBD2	TRBJ2-7	TRBV10-1
CASRDRGNNSPLHF	TGTGCCAGTAGGGACAGGGGGAATAATTCACCCCTCCACTTT	.	TRBD1	TRBJ1-6	TRBV19
CASSLWTGNHNEQFF	TGTGCCAGCAGCCTATGGACAGGGAATCACAATGAGCAGTTCTTC	.	TRBD1	TRBJ2-1	TRBV28
CASSSSYSEKLFF	TGTGCCAGCTCAAGTTCCTATAGCGAAAAACTGTTTTTT	.	.	TRBJ1-4	TRBV18
CASSQGTGVSNQPQHF	TGTGCCAGCAGCCAAGGGACAGGGGTTAGCAATCAGCCCCAGCATTTT	.	TRBD1	TRBJ1-5	TRBV4-2
CASSLMGEGPQHF	TGTGCCAGCAGCTTAATGGGAGAGGGTCCCCAGCATTTT	once	.	TRBJ1-5	TRBV13
CASSIDQNYEQYF	TGTGCCAGTAGTATAGACCAGAACTACGAGCAGTACTTC	.	.	TRBJ2-7	TRBV19
CANSPDSSYEQYF	TGTGCCAACAGCCCGGACAGTTCCTACGAGCAGTACTTC	.	.	TRBJ2-7	TRBV7-6
CASSLSALTYNEQFF	TGTGCCAGCAGTTTATCGGCACTAACCTACAATGAGCAGTTCTTC	few	.	TRBJ2-1	TRBV27
CASSLLAGAPNEQFF	TGTGCCAGCAGCCTACTAGCGGGAGCCCCCAATGAGCAGTTCTTC	few	TRBD2	TRBJ2-1	TRBV7-9
CAWSVLWDRGAGANVLTF	TGTGCCTGGAGTGTACTATGGGACAGGGGGGCTGGGGCCAACGTCCTGACTTTC	few	TRBD1	TRBJ2-6	TRBV30
CASSRTISGSTDTQYF	TGTGCCAGCAGCCGGACTATAAGCGGGAGCACAGATACGCAGTATTTT	.	.	TRBJ2-3	TRBV4-2
CASSLHRVGSPLHF	TGTGCCAGCAGTTTACACAGGGTGGGATCACCCCTCCACTTT	.	.	TRBJ1-6	TRBV28
CATGLRLAGGTDTQYF	TGTGCCACCGGCTTAAGACTAGCGGGAGGAACAGATACGCAGTATTTT	.	TRBD2	TRBJ2-3	TRBV5-4
CASSGTATDGNTIYF	TGTGCCAGCTCCGGCACAGCCACGGATGGAAACACCATATATTTT	.	.	TRBJ1-3	TRBV5-6
CASSQDARQGGDSPLHF	TGTGCCAGCAGCCAAGATGCTAGGCAGGGTGGTGATTCACCCCTCCACTTT	.	.	TRBJ1-6	TRBV4-2
CASQNRWSTEAFF	TGTGCCAGCCAAAACCGGTGGAGCACTGAAGCTTTCTTT	once	.	TRBJ1-1	TRBV27
CASSLPVEGTQYF	TGTGCCAGCAGCTTGCCGGTTGAGGGAACCCAGTACTTC	.	.	TRBJ2-5	TRBV5-4
CASRGGQLLHQPQHF	TGTGCCAGCAGGGGAGGGCAGTTACTTCATCAGCCCCAGCATTTT	.	.	TRBJ1-5	TRBV6-1
CASSSWPSGRSYEQYF	TGCGCCAGCAGCTCCTGGCCTAGCGGGAGGAGCTACGAGCAGTACTTC	.	TRBD2	TRBJ2-7	TRBV5-1
CASSFVGREDYEQYF	TGTGCCAGCAGTTTCGTTGGCCGGGAGGACTACGAGCAGTACTTC	.	TRBD2	TRBJ2-7	TRBV27
CASSFPGQGAPKNTEAFF	TGTGCCAGCAGCTTTCCGGGACAGGGGGCTCCGAAGAACACTGAAGCTTTCTTT	.	TRBD1	TRBJ1-1	TRBV7-8
CASSPPGGLSGNTIYF	TGTGCCAGCTCACCCCCCGGCGGTCTCTCTGGAAACACCATATATTTT	.	.	TRBJ1-3	TRBV18
CSVEPSGGAQTQYF	TGCAGCGTTGAGCCCTCCGGCGGGGCCCAGACCCAGTACTTC	.	.	TRBJ2-5	TRBV29-1
CASSRLAGLSYEQYF	TGTGCCAGTAGTCGATTGGCGGGTTTATCCTACGAGCAGTACTTC	.	.	TRBJ2-7	TRBV19
CASSPRPREKLFF	TGTGCCAGCTCACCACGTCCGAGGGAAAAACTGTTTTTT	once	.	TRBJ1-4	TRBV18
CASSIVQGATGELFF	TGTGCCAGTAGTATCGTACAGGGGGCAACCGGGGAGCTGTTTTTT	.	TRBD1	TRBJ2-2	TRBV19
CASLELGAGSEKLFF	TGTGCCAGCCTTGAATTGGGGGCAGGGTCTGAAAAACTGTTTTTT	once	.	TRBJ1-4	TRBV2
CSVRTGTSDSEQYF	TGCAGCGTCCGAACCGGGACTAGCGACTCCGAGCAGTACTTC	.	TRBD2	TRBJ2-7	TRBV29-1
CASRDSGADTQYF	TGTGCCAGCAGGGATAGCGGAGCAGATACGCAGTATTTT	.	.	TRBJ2-3	TRBV7-9
CASYREGVEQYF	TGTGCCAGTTACAGGGAGGGGGTCGAGCAGTACTTC	.	.	TRBJ2-7	TRBV2
CASSPSTSGRAHEQYF	TGCGCCAGCAGCCCTTCGACTAGCGGGAGGGCACACGAGCAGTACTTC	.	TRBD2	TRBJ2-7	TRBV4-1
CASSPPSVSSYEQYF	TGTGCCAGCTCACCACCATCGGTGAGCTCCTACGAGCAGTACTTC	.	.	TRBJ2-7	TRBV18
CASSLGLAGLIETQYF	TGCGCCAGCAGCTTGGGACTAGCGGGCCTGATTGAGACCCAGTACTTC	once	TRBD2	TRBJ2-5	TRBV5-1
CASRRQGRLNTEAFF	TGTGCCAGCAGGAGACAGGGACGTCTGAACACTGAAGCTTTCTTT	.	TRBD1	TRBJ1-1	TRBV6-4
CASSQDPGFTDTQYF	TGTGCCAGCAGCCAAGATCCGGGATTCACAGATACGCAGTATTTT	.	.	TRBJ2-3	TRBV14
CAWSKRREGLGEQFF	TGTGCCTGGAGTAAGCGGCGGGAGGGCCTCGGTGAGCAGTTCTTC	.	TRBD2	TRBJ2-1	TRBV30
CASSSGTSGLNEQFF	TGTGCCAGCAGCTCCGGGACTAGCGGCCTTAATGAGCAGTTCTTC	.	TRBD2	TRBJ2-1	TRBV7-8
CASSLLDRGRDEKLFF	TGTGCCAGCAGTTTATTGGACAGGGGTAGGGATGAAAAACTGTTTTTT	.	TRBD1	TRBJ1-4	TRBV28
CASTRQLNSGNTIYF	TGTGCCAGCACTAGACAGTTAAACTCTGGAAACACCATATATTTT	once	.	TRBJ1-3	TRBV6-1
CASSSGQGAGNTIYF	TGTGCCAGCAGCTCTGGACAGGGGGCTGGAAACACCATATATTTT	once	TRBD1	TRBJ1-3	TRBV7-2
CASSTRLAGVTDTQYF	TGTGCCAGCAGTACCCGACTAGCGGGAGTGACAGATACGCAGTATTTT	.	TRBD2	TRBJ2-3	TRBV27
CSAGGTEGYTF	TGCAGCGCCGGAGGGACAGAAGGCTACACCTTC	.	TRBD1	TRBJ1-2	TRBV29-1
CASSLFPGSQETQYF	TGTGCCAGCAGCTTATTTCCGGGGTCCCAAGAGACCCAGTACTTC	.	.	TRBJ2-5	TRBV7-3
CASSLGLSSGGYNEQFF	TGCGCCAGCAGCTTGGGCCTGTCTAGCGGGGGGTACAATGAGCAGTTCTTC	.	TRBD2	TRBJ2-1	TRBV5-1
CASSFGQGDLEAFF	TGCGCCAGCAGCTTTGGACAGGGGGATTTAGAAGCTTTCTTT	.	TRBD1	TRBJ1-1	TRBV5-1
CASSYQSGREKLFF	TGTGCCAGCAGTTATCAGTCAGGAAGGGAAAAACTGTTTTTT	few	.	TRBJ1-4	TRBV6-5
CASSDPASYSGNTIYF	TGTGCCAGCAGTGACCCCGCGAGCTACTCTGGAAACACCATATATTTT	.	.	TRBJ1-3	TRBV6-1
CASSSGTGLYEQYF	TGTGCCAGCAGCTCCGGGACAGGCCTTTACGAGCAGTACTTC	.	TRBD1	TRBJ2-7	TRBV6-5
CASSWRGGELFF	TGTGCCAGCAGCTGGAGGGGAGGGGAGCTGTTTTTT	.	.	TRBJ2-2	TRBV7-8
CASSLVLAGGETQYF	TGTGCCAGCAGCTTGGTACTAGCGGGAGGGGAGACCCAGTACTTC	.	TRBD2	TRBJ2-5	TRBV5-4